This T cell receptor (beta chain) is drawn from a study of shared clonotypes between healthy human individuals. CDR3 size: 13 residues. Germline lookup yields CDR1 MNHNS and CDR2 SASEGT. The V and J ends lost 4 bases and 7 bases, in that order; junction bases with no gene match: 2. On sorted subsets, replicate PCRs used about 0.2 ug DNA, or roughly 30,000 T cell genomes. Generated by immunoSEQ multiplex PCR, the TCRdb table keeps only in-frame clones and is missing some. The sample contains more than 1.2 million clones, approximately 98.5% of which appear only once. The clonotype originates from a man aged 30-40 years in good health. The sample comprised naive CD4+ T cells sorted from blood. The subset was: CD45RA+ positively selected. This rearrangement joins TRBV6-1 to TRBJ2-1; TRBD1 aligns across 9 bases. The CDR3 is CASSVDRGNEQFF. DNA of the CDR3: TGTGCCAGCAGTGTAGACAGGGGGAATGAGCAGTTCTTC.